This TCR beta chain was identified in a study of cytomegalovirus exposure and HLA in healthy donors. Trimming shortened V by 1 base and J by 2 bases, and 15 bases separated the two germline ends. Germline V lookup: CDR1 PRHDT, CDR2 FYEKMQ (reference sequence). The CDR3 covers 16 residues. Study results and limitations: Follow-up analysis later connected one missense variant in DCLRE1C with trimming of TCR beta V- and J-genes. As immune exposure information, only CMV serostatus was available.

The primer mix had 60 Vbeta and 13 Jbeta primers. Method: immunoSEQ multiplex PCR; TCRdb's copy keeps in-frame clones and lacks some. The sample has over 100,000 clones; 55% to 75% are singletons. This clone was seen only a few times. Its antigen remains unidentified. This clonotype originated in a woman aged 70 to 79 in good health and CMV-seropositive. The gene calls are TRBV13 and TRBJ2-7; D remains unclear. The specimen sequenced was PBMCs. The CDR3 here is CASSLVFGQKPYEQYF. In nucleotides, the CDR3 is TGTGCCAGCAGCTTAGTATTTGGGCAGAAACCCTACGAGCAGTACTTC.